This TCR beta chain was identified in a study of CD4 T cells in relation to SARS-CoV-2 and coronaviruses. Study observations and caveats: No donor gave both pre-pandemic and post-infection samples.

With 8 bases removed from V and 4 bases from J, the gap between germline ends came to 9 bases. Looked up from germline, CDR1 is SGHTA and CDR2 is FQGNSA. The CDR3 totals 13 residues. The unexposed donors gave CD4+ T cells in about 2011-2019, prior to COVID-19. CD4+ T cells were isolated from the cells after less than 13 days of culture. Cells permitting, SARS-CoV-2 S/N and four cold-coronavirus spikes were tested on unexposed-donor CD4+ T cells. As concerns this clone: The antigen is undetermined.

Measured with immunoSEQ multiplex PCR; TCRdb has only the in-frame clones, and not every one. There are about 12,000 clones in the sample; 60% to 80% occur only once, and 10% to 15% lies in the top ten. Sequenced sample: CD4+ T cells from PBMCs, cultured in vitro. The rearrangement joins TRBV7-2 to TRBJ2-6, with D uncertain. The source is a human donor in good health. Here the CDR3 reads CASLSGGANVLTF. The CDR3 nucleotides are TGTGCCAGCCTCTCGGGCGGGGCCAACGTCCTGACTTTC.